The source of this TCR beta chain is a study of cytomegalovirus exposure and HLA in healthy donors. The primer mix had 60 Vbeta and 13 Jbeta primers. Sequencing used immunoSEQ multiplex PCR; TCRdb keeps in-frame clones, though not all of them. The sample holds about 100,000 clones; 65% to 80% are singletons and the top ten take roughly 14%. In regard to this clone: The antigen remains unidentified.

Study outcomes and limitations: Later examination showed HLA-associated TCR beta chains had greater clonal expansion than equally common others.

This TCR came from a woman in her seventies in good health and CMV-seropositive. Input material: PBMCs.

This CDR3 is CSVADEKLFF. CDR3 nucleotide sequence: TGCAGCGTTGCGGATGAAAAACTGTTTTTT. The chain employs TRBV29-1 and TRBJ1-4; D remains unclear. This CDR3 contains 10 residues. Germline V gene lookup returns CDR1 SQVTM and CDR2 ANQGSEA. V was clipped by 4 bases and J by 6 bases, with 3 bases between them.